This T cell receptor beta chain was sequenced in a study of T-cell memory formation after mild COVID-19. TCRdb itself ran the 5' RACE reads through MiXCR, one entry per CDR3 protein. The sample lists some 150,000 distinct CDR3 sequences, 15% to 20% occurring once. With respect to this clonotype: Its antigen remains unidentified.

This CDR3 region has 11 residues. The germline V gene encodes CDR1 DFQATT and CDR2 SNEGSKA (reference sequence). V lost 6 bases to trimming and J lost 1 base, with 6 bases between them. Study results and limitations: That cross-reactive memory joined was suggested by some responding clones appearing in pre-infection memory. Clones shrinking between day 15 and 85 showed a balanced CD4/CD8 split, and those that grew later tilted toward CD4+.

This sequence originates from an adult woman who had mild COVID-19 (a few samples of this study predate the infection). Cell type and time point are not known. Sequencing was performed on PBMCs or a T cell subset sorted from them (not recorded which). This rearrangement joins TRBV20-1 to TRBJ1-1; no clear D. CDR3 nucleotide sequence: TGCAGTGCAAAAGGGAACACTGAAGCTTTCTTT. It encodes CSAKGNTEAFF.